A single sample gave rise to the 14 T cell receptor beta chains below, sequenced in a study of shared T cell receptors in the human thymus. The repertoire was sequenced with immunoSEQ multiplex PCR; TCRdb's copy has only in-frame clones and lacks some. The profile shows more than 550,000 clones, over 75% of them singletons. A further study also used this sample, focusing on human thymus T cells.

Sequencing input: thymocytes. Source of these receptors: a girl less than two years old with a congenital heart defect.

The chain couples TRBV6-5 to TRBJ1-4; no firm D call. CDR1 and CDR2 from the germline V gene are MNHEY and SVGAGI. This CDR3 comprises 12 residues. Trimming removed 7 bases at V and 0 bases at J, with 3 bases between. The CDR3 DNA is TGTGCCAGCACCTCAACTAATGAAAAACTGTTTTTT. It codes for CASTSTNEKLFF.

There are a few counts of this clone. The J gene is TRBJ2-1, the V gene TRBV19, with 12 nucleotides matching TRBD2. The CDR3 loop spans 16 amino acids. V gave up 5 bases and J gave up 5 bases; unmatched junction bases: 7. CDR1 is LNHDA, CDR2 SQIVND, per germline (reference sequence). In nucleotides, the CDR3 is TGTGCCAGTAGTGCGCGACTAGCGGGGGAGCACAATGAGCAGTTCTTC. Translation: CASSARLAGEHNEQFF.

The chain employs TRBV19 and TRBJ1-2; possibly TRBD1 for D (6 bases). V lost 4 bases, J lost 13 bases, and 13 bases lay in between. The V gene's germline CDR1 is LNHDA and CDR2 SQIVND (reference sequence). The CDR3 runs 11 residues. The CDR3 region is CASSSAGVFTF. In nucleotides, the CDR3 is TGTGCCAGTAGTAGCGCAGGGGTGTTCACCTTC.

The chain couples TRBV6-1 to TRBJ2-7, with a weak D call TRBD2 (5 bases). Between the trimmed V and J ends, which lost 7 bases and 4 bases, there was a span of 20 bases. Germline V gene lookup returns CDR1 MNHNS and CDR2 SASEGT. This CDR3 spans 15 amino acids. The DNA for the CDR3 is TGTGCCAGCAAGAAAGCCCTATTCGGGGTATACGAGCAGTACTTC. It encodes CASKKALFGVYEQYF.

The CDR3 loop is CACRPTGAVETQYF. The CDR3 DNA reads TGTGCCTGCCGGCCTACAGGAGCTGTGGAGACCCAGTACTTC. The rearrangement links TRBV30 to TRBJ2-5, with a possible D match to TRBD1 (5 bases). The length of the CDR3 is 14 residues. The germline V gene encodes CDR1 GTSNPN and CDR2 SVGIG (reference sequence). V shed 6 bases and J shed 5 bases, with 19 bases lying between them. Using reference TRBV30 and TRBJ2-5 for the parts outside the CDR3, the full variable domain is SQTIHQWPATLVQPVGSPLSLECTVEGTSNPNLYWYRQAAGRGLQLLFYSVGIGQISSEVPQNLSASRPQDRQFILSSKKLLLSDSGFYLCACRPTGAVETQYFGPGTRLLVL.

CDR3 region: CASSYSMSLTGELFF. The DNA of the CDR3 is TGTGCCAGCAGTTACTCGATGAGTCTCACCGGGGAGCTGTTTTTT. The chain uses TRBV6-6 and TRBJ2-2; D is undetermined. Deletions cut 0 bases from V and 4 bases from J, with 9 bases between. Germline CDR1 reads MNHNY; CDR2 reads SVGAGI (reference sequence). The length of the CDR3 is 15 residues.

The J gene is TRBJ2-3, the V gene TRBV5-1; 7 bases map to TRBD1. The CDR3 is 12 residues long. CDR1 is SGHRS and CDR2 is YFSETQ in the germline V gene. Losses at the gene ends were 4 bases for V and 9 bases for J; bases not matched to a gene: 5. CDR3 DNA sequence: TGCGCCAGCAGCGCCGACAGGGCAACGCAGTATTTT. Amino acids: CASSADRATQYF.

The V gene is TRBV15, the J gene TRBJ1-2; 8 bases agree with TRBD1. The CDR3 length is 14 residues. Germline V lookup: CDR1 LNHNV, CDR2 YYDKDF (reference sequence). V gave up 3 bases and J gave up 5 bases; unmatched junction bases: 5. As DNA, the CDR3 is TGTGCCACCAGCAGGGACGACAGGGGATATGGCTACACCTTC. Protein: CATSRDDRGYGYTF. The full variable domain, in which reference TRBV15 and TRBJ1-2 provide the parts outside the CDR3, is DAMVIQNPRYQVTQFGKPVTLSCSQTLNHNVMYWYQQKSSQAPKLLFHYYDKDFNNEADTPDNFQSRRPNTSFCFLDIRSPGLGDTAMYLCATSRDDRGYGYTFGSGTRLTVV.

V gene TRBV14 combines with J gene TRBJ2-7, with 8 bases that match TRBD1. CDR1 SGHDN and CDR2 FVKESK come from the germline V gene. The CDR3 consists of 17 residues. J lost 4 bases, V lost 3 bases, and 14 bases had no gene match. CDR3 in DNA: TGTGCCAGCAGCCACACGCGACCGGACAGGGAAGAATACGAGCAGTACTTC. Translating it yields CASSHTRPDREEYEQYF.

This sequence joins TRBV4-3 and TRBJ2-7; TRBD1 might be the D (6 bases). This CDR3 has 16 amino acids. V was trimmed by 0 bases and J by 4 bases, leaving 16 bases between them. The germline V gene has CDR1 LGHNA and CDR2 YSLEER. The CDR3 DNA reads as TGCGCCAGCAGCCAAGATATAGAGACAGGAGTTTACGAGCAGTACTTC. Encoded protein: CASSQDIETGVYEQYF.

This clone has only one observation. The chain uses TRBV28 and TRBJ1-4; the D is unclear. The CDR3 is made up of 18 amino acids. Trimming left V 2 bases short and J 0 bases short, with 16 bases between. CDR1 is MDHEN and CDR2 is SYDVKM in the germline V gene. CDR3 nucleotides: TGTGCCAGCAGTTTACCGGACTATCAGGCCGCAACTAATGAAAAACTGTTTTTT. Amino acid sequence: CASSLPDYQAATNEKLFF.

In its sample, this clone was seen a few times. The CDR3 loop is CASRPLQDTEAFF. In nucleotides, the CDR3 is TGTGCCAGCAGACCACTCCAAGACACTGAAGCTTTCTTT. The chain links TRBV7-4 to TRBJ1-1, with D hard to call. Germline lookup yields CDR1 SGHVT and CDR2 SQSDAQ. The length of the CDR3 is 13 residues. V was trimmed by 6 bases and J by 3 bases, leaving 11 bases between them.

The CDR3 sequence is CASSGTGGVRRIHEQFF. The CDR3 DNA reads TGTGCCAGCAGCGGGACAGGGGGCGTTCGGCGTATTCATGAGCAGTTCTTC. The chain uses TRBV11-3 and TRBJ2-1; 12 bases are shared with TRBD1. Germline assignment: CDR1 SGHNT and CDR2 YENEEA. The CDR3 sequence is 17 residues long. With V trimmed by 5 bases and J by 8 bases, 13 bases remained unmatched.

This sequence joins TRBV7-2 and TRBJ1-5, with a possible D match to TRBD1 (6 bases). Germline CDR1 reads SGHTA; CDR2 reads FQGNSA. The CDR3 extends over 13 amino acids. The V gene lost 1 base and the J gene lost 6 bases, with 7 bases spanning the gap. CDR3 nucleotides: TGTGCCAGCAGCTTAGAAGGGGGTCAGCCCCAGCATTTT. This translates into CASSLEGGQPQHF.